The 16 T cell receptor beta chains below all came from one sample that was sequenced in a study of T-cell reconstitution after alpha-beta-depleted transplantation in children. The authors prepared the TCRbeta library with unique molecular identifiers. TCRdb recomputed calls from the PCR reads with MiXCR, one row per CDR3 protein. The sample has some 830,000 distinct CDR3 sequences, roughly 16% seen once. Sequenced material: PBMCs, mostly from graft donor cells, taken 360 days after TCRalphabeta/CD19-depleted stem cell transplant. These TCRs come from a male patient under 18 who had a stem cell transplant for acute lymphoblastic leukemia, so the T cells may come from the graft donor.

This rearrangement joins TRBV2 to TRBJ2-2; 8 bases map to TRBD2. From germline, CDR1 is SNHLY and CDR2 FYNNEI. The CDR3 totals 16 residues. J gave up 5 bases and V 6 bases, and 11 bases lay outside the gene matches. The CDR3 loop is CASSSTGTSVTGELFF. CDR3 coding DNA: TGTGCCAGCAGCTCCACCGGGACTAGTGTTACCGGGGAGCTGTTTTTT.

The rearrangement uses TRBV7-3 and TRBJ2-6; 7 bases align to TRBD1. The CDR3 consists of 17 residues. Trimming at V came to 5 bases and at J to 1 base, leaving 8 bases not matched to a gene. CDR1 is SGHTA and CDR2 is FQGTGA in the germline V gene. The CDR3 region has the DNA TGTGCCAGCAGCGAGACAGGGATGGTGTCTGGGGCCAACGTCCTGACTTTC. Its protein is CASSETGMVSGANVLTF.

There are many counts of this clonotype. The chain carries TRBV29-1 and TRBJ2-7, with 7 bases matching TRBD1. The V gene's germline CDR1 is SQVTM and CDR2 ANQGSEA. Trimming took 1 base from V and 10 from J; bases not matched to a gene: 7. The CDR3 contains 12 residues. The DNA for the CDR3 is TGCAGCGTTGAAGGGACAGGCTTAGAACAGTACTTC. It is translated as CSVEGTGLEQYF.

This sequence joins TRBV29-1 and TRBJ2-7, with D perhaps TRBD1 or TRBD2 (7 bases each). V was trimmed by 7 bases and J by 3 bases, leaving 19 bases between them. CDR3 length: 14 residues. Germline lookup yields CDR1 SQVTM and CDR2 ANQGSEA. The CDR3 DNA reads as TGCAGCGCCCTAAAAGGGGGCGGGAGCTACGAGCAGTACTTC. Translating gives CSALKGGGSYEQYF.

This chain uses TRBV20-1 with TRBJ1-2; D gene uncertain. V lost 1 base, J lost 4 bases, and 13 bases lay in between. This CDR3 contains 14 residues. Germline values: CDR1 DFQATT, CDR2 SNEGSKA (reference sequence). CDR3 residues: CSARVAQILYGYTF. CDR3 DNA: TGCAGTGCTAGAGTAGCACAGATTCTCTATGGCTACACCTTC.

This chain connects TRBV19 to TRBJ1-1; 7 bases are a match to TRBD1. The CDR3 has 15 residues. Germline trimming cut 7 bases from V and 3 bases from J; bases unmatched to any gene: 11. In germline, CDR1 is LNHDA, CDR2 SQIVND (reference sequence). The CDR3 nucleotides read TGTGCCAGTATATCCGACAGGGTTTGGGACACTGAAGCTTTCTTT. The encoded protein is CASISDRVWDTEAFF.

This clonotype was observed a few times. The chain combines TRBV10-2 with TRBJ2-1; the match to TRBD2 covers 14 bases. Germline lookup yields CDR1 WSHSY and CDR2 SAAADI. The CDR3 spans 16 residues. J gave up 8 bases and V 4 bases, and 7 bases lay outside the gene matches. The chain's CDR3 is CASSGDGLAGGHEQFF. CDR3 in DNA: TGCGCCAGCAGTGGGGACGGACTAGCGGGAGGACATGAGCAGTTCTTC.

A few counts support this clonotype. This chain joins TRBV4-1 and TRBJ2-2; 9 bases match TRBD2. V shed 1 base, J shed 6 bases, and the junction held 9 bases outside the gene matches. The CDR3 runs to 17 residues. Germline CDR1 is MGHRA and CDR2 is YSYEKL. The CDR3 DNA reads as TGCGCCAGCAGCCAAGGTCCCAGCGGGAGGATGTCCGGGGAGCTGTTTTTT. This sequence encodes CASSQGPSGRMSGELFF.

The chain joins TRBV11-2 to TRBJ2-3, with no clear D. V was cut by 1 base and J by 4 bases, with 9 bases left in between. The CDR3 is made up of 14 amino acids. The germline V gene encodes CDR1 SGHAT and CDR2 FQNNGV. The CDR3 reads CASSLVSFADTQYF. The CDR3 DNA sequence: TGTGCCAGCAGCTTAGTGAGTTTCGCAGATACGCAGTATTTT.

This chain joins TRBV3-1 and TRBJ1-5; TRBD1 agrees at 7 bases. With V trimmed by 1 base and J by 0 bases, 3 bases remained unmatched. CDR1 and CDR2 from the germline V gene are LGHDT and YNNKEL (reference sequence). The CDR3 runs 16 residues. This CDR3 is CASSQAGGLSNQPQHF. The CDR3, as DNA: TGTGCCAGCAGCCAAGCAGGGGGACTTAGCAATCAGCCCCAGCATTTT.

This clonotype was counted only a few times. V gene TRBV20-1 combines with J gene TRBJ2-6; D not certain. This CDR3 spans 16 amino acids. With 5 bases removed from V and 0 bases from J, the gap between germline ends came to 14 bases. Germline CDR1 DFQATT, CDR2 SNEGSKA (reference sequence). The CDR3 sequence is CSAPGRTSSGANVLTF. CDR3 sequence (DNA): TGCAGTGCTCCGGGCCGGACGTCCTCTGGGGCCAACGTCCTGACTTTC.

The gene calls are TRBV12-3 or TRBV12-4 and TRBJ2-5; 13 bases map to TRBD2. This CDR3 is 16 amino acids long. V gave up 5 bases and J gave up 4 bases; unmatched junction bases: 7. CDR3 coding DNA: TGTGCCAGCAGTACGCCTGGACTAGCGGGAGTAGAGACCCAGTACTTC. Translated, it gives CASSTPGLAGVETQYF.

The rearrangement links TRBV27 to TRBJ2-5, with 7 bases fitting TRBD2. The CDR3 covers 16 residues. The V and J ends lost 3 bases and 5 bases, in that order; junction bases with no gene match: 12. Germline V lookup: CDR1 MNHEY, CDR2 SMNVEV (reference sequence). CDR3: CASSFSSGYPKETQYF. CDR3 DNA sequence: TGTGCCAGCAGTTTCTCTAGCGGCTACCCGAAGGAGACCCAGTACTTC.

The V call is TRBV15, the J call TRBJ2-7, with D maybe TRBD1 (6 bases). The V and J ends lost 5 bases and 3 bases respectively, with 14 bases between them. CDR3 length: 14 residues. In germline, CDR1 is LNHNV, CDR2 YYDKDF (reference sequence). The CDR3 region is CATSGKQGLYEQYF. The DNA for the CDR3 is TGTGCCACCAGCGGTAAACAGGGTCTCTACGAGCAGTACTTC.

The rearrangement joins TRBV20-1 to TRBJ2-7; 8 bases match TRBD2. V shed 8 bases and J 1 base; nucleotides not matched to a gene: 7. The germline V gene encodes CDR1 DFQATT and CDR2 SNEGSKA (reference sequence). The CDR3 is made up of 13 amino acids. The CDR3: CSSQREISYEQYF. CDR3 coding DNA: TGCAGTTCCCAGCGGGAGATATCCTACGAGCAGTACTTC.

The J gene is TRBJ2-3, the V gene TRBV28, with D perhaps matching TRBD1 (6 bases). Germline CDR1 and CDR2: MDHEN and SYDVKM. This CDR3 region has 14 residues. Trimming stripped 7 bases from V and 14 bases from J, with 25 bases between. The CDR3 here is CASNPPGQIRAVYF. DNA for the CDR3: TGTGCCAGCAACCCTCCGGGACAAATCCGAGCAGTGTATTTT.